In this sample, the clone carrying this T cell receptor beta chain turned up a few times. Its antigen is still unknown. A multiplex PCR was run with 60 Vbeta primers and 13 Jbeta primers. Original methodology: In a later analysis, of tens of millions of unique beta chains, about 10 million appeared in at least two donors. Sequenced by immunoSEQ multiplex PCR; TCRdb stores in-frame clones only, minus some. D and trimming come from the DNA, and the V and J calls and clone size come from that table. Seen here are around 150,000 clones, over 80% observed once, and the top ten hold around 1.4%. The data derive from a study of cytomegalovirus exposure and HLA in healthy donors. Overall study findings and caveats: The study listed roughly 150 cytomegalovirus-associated TCR beta chains.

Germline V gene data show CDR1 as LNHDA and CDR2 as SQIVND (reference sequence). The ends lost 4 bases at V and 3 bases at J; junction bases unmatched: 14. This CDR3 is 18 amino acids long. The receptor was derived from a woman aged 18-29 years in good health and CMV-seronegative. Sequenced material: PBMCs. The chain carries TRBV19 and TRBJ2-2; 7 nucleotides line up with TRBD2. CDR3 sequence reads: CASSTRLPRRGYTGELFF. The CDR3 DNA reads TGTGCCAGTAGTACCCGACTACCGAGGCGGGGGTACACCGGGGAGCTGTTTTTT.